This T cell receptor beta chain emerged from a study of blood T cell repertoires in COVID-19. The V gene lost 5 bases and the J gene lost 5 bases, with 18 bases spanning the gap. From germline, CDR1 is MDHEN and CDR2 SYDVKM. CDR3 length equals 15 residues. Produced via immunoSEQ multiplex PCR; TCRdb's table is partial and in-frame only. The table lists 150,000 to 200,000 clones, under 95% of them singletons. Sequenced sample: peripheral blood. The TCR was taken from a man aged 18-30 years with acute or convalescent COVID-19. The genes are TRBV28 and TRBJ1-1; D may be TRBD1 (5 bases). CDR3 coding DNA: TGTGCCAGCAGTCCAACGACGGTCCAGGGTACTGAAGCTTTCTTT. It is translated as CASSPTTVQGTEAFF.